This TCR beta chain stems from a study of T cells in Graves' hyperthyroidism and ophthalmopathy. At the level of the study: Peripheral blood was acquired at first diagnosis, ahead of any therapy whatsoever. General observations from the study: Most clonotypes expanded in the thyroid (above 0.001) were also present in blood.

Germline V CDR1 and CDR2: SGHTA, FQGNSA. The V gene end was trimmed by 4 bases and the J gene end by 2 bases; junction bases not matched to a gene: 16. The CDR3 has 19 residues. TCR beta CDR3 regions were amplified from RNA. The HTBI primer set drove a first-round RT-PCR of the TCR CDR3. TCRdb fed the multiplex PCR reads into MiXCR, producing one record per CDR3 protein. The repertoire consists of hundreds of thousands of distinct CDR3 sequences, with around 15% occurring once and the leading ten covering under 15%. This clonotype has a handful of counts. Its specificity is not known. This sequence originates from a woman aged 45-65 years with Graves' ophthalmopathy. Sample: blood. This chain connects TRBV7-2 to TRBJ2-2, with TRBD1 matching over 7 bases. CDR3 sequence reads: CASSYRDSHTRINTGELFF. The DNA for the CDR3 is TGTGCCAGCAGCTATCGGGACAGTCACACCCGGATCAACACCGGGGAGCTGTTTTTT.